Each of the 7 T cell receptor beta chains below was sequenced from the same sample in a study of cytomegalovirus exposure and HLA in healthy donors. The PCR used 60 Vbeta and 13 Jbeta primers. Sequencing was performed with immunoSEQ multiplex PCR; in TCRdb, only in-frame clones are kept and a portion is missing. The sample shows approximately 110,000 clones, 65% to 85% of them seen only once. Material: PBMCs. These TCRs come from a man aged 18 to 29 in good health and CMV-seronegative.

The gene calls are TRBV7-3 and TRBJ2-7; 7 nucleotides match TRBD2. With V trimmed by 2 bases and J by 4 bases, 5 bases remained unmatched. The length of the CDR3 is 14 residues. CDR1 is SGHTA, CDR2 FQGTGA, per germline. CDR3 sequence (DNA): TGTGCCAGCAGCTTAGGACTAGGTAGTTACGAGCAGTACTTC. Its translation: CASSLGLGSYEQYF. The full variable domain, rest sourced from reference TRBV7-3 and TRBJ2-7, is GAGVSQTPSNKVTEKGKYVELRCDPISGHTALYWYRQSLGQGPEFLIYFQGTGAADDSGLPNDRFFAVRPEGSVSTLKIQRTERGDSAVYLCASSLGLGSYEQYFGPGTRLTVT.

The chain links TRBV6-5 to TRBJ1-5; no definite D call. V was trimmed by 6 bases and J by 5 bases, leaving 11 bases between them. The germline V gene has CDR1 MNHEY and CDR2 SVGAGI. The CDR3 contains 13 residues. The CDR3 bases are TGTGCCAGCAGGCCCGGAGGAGATCAGCCCCAGCATTTT. This sequence encodes CASRPGGDQPQHF.

This chain connects TRBV7-2 to TRBJ2-1, with D perhaps TRBD2 (5 bases). The V and J ends lost 1 base and 7 bases respectively, with 14 bases between them. This CDR3 has 15 residues. The germline V gene encodes CDR1 SGHTA and CDR2 FQGNSA. The CDR3 protein is CASSLEALPGNEQFF. The CDR3 DNA follows: TGTGCCAGCAGCTTAGAGGCTCTCCCGGGGAATGAGCAGTTCTTC.

J is TRBJ1-6 and V is TRBV19; D ambiguous. The CDR3 totals 17 residues. From germline, CDR1 is LNHDA and CDR2 SQIVND (reference sequence). With 6 bases removed from V and 7 bases from J, the gap between germline ends came to 22 bases. The CDR3 DNA reads TGTGCCAGTAGCAACCCCTCCGGGAGGACGGGCAATTCACCCCTCCACTTT. Translated: CASSNPSGRTGNSPLHF.

Written as DNA, the CDR3 is TGCAGCGTTGGACTAGCGGTCTACAATGAGCAGTTCTTC. Its translation is CSVGLAVYNEQFF. The rearrangement joins TRBV29-1 to TRBJ2-1; 9 nucleotides align to TRBD2. The CDR3 loop spans 13 amino acids. Germline V lookup: CDR1 SQVTM, CDR2 ANQGSEA. Trimming removed 4 bases from V and 3 bases from J; junction bases left unmatched: 1.

V and J are TRBV19 and TRBJ1-1, with TRBD1 matching 8 bases. The length of the CDR3 is 15 residues. The germline gives CDR1 LNHDA, CDR2 SQIVND (reference sequence). Germline trimming cut 7 bases from V and 5 bases from J; bases unmatched to any gene: 12. This chain's CDR3 is CASMGTYTGGTEAFF. Here the CDR3 DNA reads TGTGCCAGTATGGGGACCTACACAGGGGGGACTGAAGCTTTCTTT. The full variable domain, its missing parts supplied by reference TRBV19 and TRBJ1-1, is DGGITQSPKYLFRKEGQNVTLSCEQNLNHDAMYWYRQDPGQGLRLIYYSQIVNDFQKGDIAEGYSVSREKKESFPLTVTSAQKNPTAFYLCASMGTYTGGTEAFFGQGTRLTVV.

The chain has TRBV7-2 and TRBJ2-3; 14 positions match TRBD2. This CDR3 contains 16 residues. The germline gives CDR1 SGHTA, CDR2 FQGNSA. V shed 4 bases and J 5 bases; nucleotides not matched to a gene: 5. The CDR3 protein is CASSYPGLAGEDTQYF. For the CDR3, the DNA is TGTGCCAGCAGCTATCCGGGACTAGCGGGAGAAGATACGCAGTATTTT.